This T cell receptor beta chain was obtained from a study of T cells in Graves' hyperthyroidism and ophthalmopathy. Study-wide results and limits: Blood shared most expanded thyroid clonotypes above 0.001. Separating ophthalmopathy from stable hyperthyroidism was achieved by a 13 V-J model. The model's output predicted ophthalmopathy at a median of 6.5 months prior to onset.

The diagnostic basis comprised clinical symptoms, serum thyroxine and TRAb, thyroid ultrasound and orbital computed tomography. From RNA transcripts, TCR beta CDR3 regions were amplified. A first-round RT-PCR of the TCR CDR3 used the HTBI primer set. Via MiXCR, TCRdb re-called the multiplex PCR reads, giving one row per CDR3 protein. The sample carries 600,000 or so distinct CDR3 sequences, 15% to 20% recorded once. For this clonotype: The antigen is undetermined.

The CDR3 covers 16 residues. The V end was cut by 2 bases, the J end by 1 base, with 12 bases between. The germline V gene has CDR1 LGHDT and CDR2 YNNKEL (reference sequence). Input material: blood. This TCR came from a woman aged 25 to 39 with Graves' hyperthyroidism. The chain combines TRBV3-1 with TRBJ2-1, with D possibly matching TRBD1 (6 bases). The chain's CDR3 is CASSQSTGTSYNEQFF. CDR3 nucleotide sequence: TGTGCCAGCAGCCAATCGACCGGGACATCCTACAATGAGCAGTTCTTC.